A single sample gave rise to the 14 T cell receptor beta chains below, sequenced in a study of cytomegalovirus exposure and HLA in healthy donors. The PCR used 60 Vbeta and 13 Jbeta primers. Data came from immunoSEQ multiplex PCR; TCRdb stores just in-frame clones and leaves some out. The sample lists around 94,000 clones; more than 60% were seen once. The sequenced sample was PBMCs. These receptors originate from a man aged 25-40 years in good health and CMV-seronegative.

The chain is built from TRBV28 and TRBJ1-5; 8 bases match TRBD1. The CDR3 consists of 15 residues. With V trimmed by 4 bases and J by 4 bases, 6 bases remained unmatched. Looked up from germline, CDR1 is MDHEN and CDR2 is SYDVKM. The CDR3 protein is CASSSHTGGNQPQHF. The CDR3, as DNA: TGTGCCAGCAGTTCGCATACAGGGGGAAATCAGCCCCAGCATTTT. Complete variable domain (other parts from reference TRBV28 and TRBJ1-5): DVKVTQSSRYLVKRTGEKVFLECVQDMDHENMFWYRQDPGLGLRLIYFSYDVKMKEKGDIPEGYSVSREKKERFSLILESASTNQTSMYLCASSSHTGGNQPQHFGDGTRLSIL.

The V and J genes are TRBV9 and TRBJ1-6, with 10 bases identical to TRBD1. Germline V gives CDR1 SGDLS, CDR2 YYNGEE. This CDR3 has 20 amino acids. The junction had 17 bases not matched to a gene; V was cut back by 3 bases and J by 5 bases. The CDR3 loop is CASSAGTDPGQGINNSPLHF. The CDR3 DNA follows: TGTGCCAGCAGCGCCGGGACCGATCCGGGACAGGGGATCAATAATTCACCCCTCCACTTT.

This chain uses TRBV27 with TRBJ1-1, with no clear D. The germline gives CDR1 MNHEY, CDR2 SMNVEV (reference sequence). The CDR3 extends over 13 amino acids. The germline V and J ends were trimmed by 9 bases and 1 base, with 12 bases remaining between them. The CDR3: CASKHGGNTEAFF. DNA of the CDR3: TGTGCCAGTAAGCACGGTGGGAACACTGAAGCTTTCTTT.

This clone was found once. The V call is TRBV29-1, the J call TRBJ2-7, with D possibly matching TRBD2 (5 bases). V was pared by 1 base and J by 7 bases, with 20 bases between. Germline V gives CDR1 SQVTM, CDR2 ANQGSEA. The CDR3 extends over 15 amino acids. The CDR3 region is CSVEVPRMNSGEQYF. The CDR3 nucleotides read TGCAGCGTTGAAGTACCCCGGATGAACTCGGGGGAGCAGTACTTC.

The chain carries TRBV7-6 and TRBJ1-6; 7 bases are shared with TRBD1. CDR1 is SGHVS, CDR2 FNYEAQ, per germline. This CDR3 comprises 14 residues. V shed 8 bases, J shed 5 bases, and the junction held 6 bases outside the gene matches. The CDR3 nucleotides read TGTGCCAGCTCACAGGGGCATGATAATTCACCCCTCCACTTT. Translation: CASSQGHDNSPLHF.

This chain uses TRBV10-3 with TRBJ2-7; 8 positions agree with TRBD1. The V segment lost 4 bases and the J segment 5 bases; nucleotides outside the gene matches: 7. From germline, CDR1 is ENHRY and CDR2 SYGVKD. The CDR3 loop spans 14 amino acids. CDR3 coding DNA: TGTGCCATCAGTGTTTTGGACAGGGAGGACGAGCAGTACTTC. Amino acids: CAISVLDREDEQYF.

Only a few counts were recorded for this clone. V usage is TRBV4-1 and J usage is TRBJ2-2, with 8 bases matching TRBD1. Germline V gives CDR1 MGHRA, CDR2 YSYEKL. Trimming cost V 7 bases and J 1 base; bases outside gene matches: 5. The CDR3 spans 15 residues. This chain's CDR3 is CASTRGTGNTGELFF. The CDR3 nucleotides are TGCGCCAGCACCCGGGGGACAGGGAACACCGGGGAGCTGTTTTTT.

The CDR3 nucleotides read TGTGCCAGCAGCGTAGGATGGGGGGGACAGGACTACGAGCAGTACTTC. The encoded protein is CASSVGWGGQDYEQYF. This chain uses TRBV9 with TRBJ2-7; D may be TRBD1 (8 bases). The CDR3 is made up of 16 amino acids. V dropped 0 bases and J dropped 3 bases, with 16 bases sitting between them. The V gene's germline CDR1 is SGDLS and CDR2 YYNGEE.

This chain connects TRBV6-5 to TRBJ1-1; D ambiguous. Germline V gene data show CDR1 as MNHEY and CDR2 as SVGAGI. The CDR3 has 15 amino acids. V shed 5 bases and J shed 1 base, with 14 bases lying between them. The CDR3 region is CASSLDRRPNTEAFF. In DNA, the CDR3 is TGTGCCAGCAGTCTAGACCGCAGACCGAACACTGAAGCTTTCTTT.

This rearrangement joins TRBV11-2 to TRBJ2-7; 12 bases match TRBD2. CDR1 is SGHAT and CDR2 is FQNNGV in the germline V gene. The length of the CDR3 is 17 residues. J gave up 0 bases and V 2 bases, and 5 bases lay outside the gene matches. The CDR3 loop reads CASSLSLAGGPSYEQYF. CDR3 nucleotides: TGTGCCAGCAGCTTATCACTAGCGGGGGGACCCTCCTACGAGCAGTACTTC.

This clone was detected only a few times. This chain connects TRBV7-2 to TRBJ2-1, with TRBD1 matching 7 bases. With V trimmed by 5 bases and J by 7 bases, 14 bases remained unmatched. This CDR3 comprises 16 residues. The germline V gene has CDR1 SGHTA and CDR2 FQGNSA. In nucleotides, the CDR3 is TGTGCCAGCAGCCGAAGGACCCCAGGGGGATTTAATGAGCAGTTCTTC. Encoded protein: CASSRRTPGGFNEQFF. Variable domain in full (rest from reference TRBV7-2 and TRBJ2-1): GAGVSQSPSNKVTEKGKDVELRCDPISGHTALYWYRQSLGQGLEFLIYFQGNSAPDKSGLPSDRFSAERTGGSVSTLTIQRTQQEDSAVYLCASSRRTPGGFNEQFFGPGTRLTVL.

The gene calls are TRBV6-1 and TRBJ1-4, with D possibly matching TRBD1 (5 bases). Trimming stripped 7 bases from V and 2 bases from J, with 11 bases between. Germline V gene sequence: CDR1 MNHNS, CDR2 SASEGT. The CDR3 is 14 amino acids. The CDR3 DNA reads TGTGCCAGCATGGTCCCAGGGACTAATGAAAAACTGTTTTTT. It codes for CASMVPGTNEKLFF.

About this clone: Other DNA sequences from this sample encode an identical CDR3 as well. The rearrangement uses TRBV19 and TRBJ1-1; no firm D call. CDR1 LNHDA and CDR2 SQIVND come from the germline V gene (reference sequence). V lost 5 bases and J lost 1, with 5 bases in between. There are 12 residues in the CDR3. CDR3 sequence reads: CASSLRNTEAFF. The CDR3 DNA sequence: TGTGCCAGTAGTCTCAGGAACACTGAAGCTTTCTTT.

This clone was recorded a few times. The chain combines TRBV11-3 with TRBJ2-7, with D perhaps matching TRBD2 (6 bases). Between the trimmed V and J ends, which lost 1 base and 2 bases, there was a span of 12 bases. The germline V gene has CDR1 SGHNT and CDR2 YENEEA. This CDR3 has 15 amino acids. CDR3 sequence (DNA): TGTGCCAGCAGCTTAGGAGGAGGGGAAGCCTACGAGCAGTACTTC. Translation: CASSLGGGEAYEQYF.